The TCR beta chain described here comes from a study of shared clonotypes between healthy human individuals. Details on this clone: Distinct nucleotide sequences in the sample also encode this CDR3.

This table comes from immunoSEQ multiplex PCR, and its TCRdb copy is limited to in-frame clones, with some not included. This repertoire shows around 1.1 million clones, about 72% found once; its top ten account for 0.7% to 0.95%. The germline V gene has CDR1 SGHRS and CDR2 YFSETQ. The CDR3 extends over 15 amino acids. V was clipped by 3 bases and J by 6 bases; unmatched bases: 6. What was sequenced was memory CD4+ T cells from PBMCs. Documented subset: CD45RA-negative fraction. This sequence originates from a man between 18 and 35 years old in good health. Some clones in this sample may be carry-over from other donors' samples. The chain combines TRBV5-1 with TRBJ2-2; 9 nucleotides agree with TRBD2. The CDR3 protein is CASSSLAGAAGELFF. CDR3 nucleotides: TGCGCCAGCAGCTCTTTAGCGGGAGCGGCCGGGGAGCTGTTTTTT.